This T cell receptor (beta chain) was captured by sequencing in a study of CD4+ T cells in melanoma. Study findings and constraints: Reportedly, melanoma neoantigen-specific CD4+ T cells showed varied differentiation states. A reported correlation linked neoantigen-specific CD4+ T cells to CD8+, macrophage and B cell function.

Looked up from germline, CDR1 is WSHSY and CDR2 is SAAADI. V shed 6 bases and J shed 1 base, with 9 bases lying between them. The length of the CDR3 is 13 residues. Clones were read by immunoSEQ multiplex PCR, and TCRdb kept only the in-frame ones, dropping some. In the table there are around 55,000 clones, 55% to 75% of which are singletons. Worth noting for this clone: Antigen: not known.

The clonotype originates from a human donor with melanoma. The chain links TRBV10-2 to TRBJ1-1; D might be TRBD1 (6 bases). The specimen sequenced was tumor tissue. CDR3 amino acids: CASRQGQNTEAFF. As DNA, the CDR3 is TGCGCCAGCAGACAGGGACAGAACACTGAAGCTTTCTTT.